The clone carrying this TCR beta chain was seen a few times. The antigen is undetermined. A single record per CDR3 protein comes from TCRdb applying MiXCR to the 5' RACE reads. The sample holds 500,000 to 600,000 distinct CDR3 sequences, under 20% seen once. These data come from a study of T-cell memory formation after mild COVID-19. Study summary: Most TCR clusters belonged to a single donor.

V lost 0 bases to trimming and J lost 3 bases, with 6 bases between them. The CDR3 spans 14 residues. In germline, CDR1 is LNHNV, CDR2 YYDKDF (reference sequence). Regarding the study as a whole: Researchers could not confirm that second-wave clones peaking on day 37 targeted SARS-CoV-2.

Sequencing used PBMCs or a T cell subset sorted from them (not recorded which). This chain joins TRBV15 and TRBJ2-1; a possible D gene is TRBD2 (6 bases). The sequence came from an adult woman who had mild COVID-19 (a few samples of this study predate the infection). Cell type and time point are not known. The CDR3 loop reads CATSRETSYNEQFF. CDR3 in DNA: TGTGCCACCAGCAGAGAGACTAGCTACAATGAGCAGTTCTTC.